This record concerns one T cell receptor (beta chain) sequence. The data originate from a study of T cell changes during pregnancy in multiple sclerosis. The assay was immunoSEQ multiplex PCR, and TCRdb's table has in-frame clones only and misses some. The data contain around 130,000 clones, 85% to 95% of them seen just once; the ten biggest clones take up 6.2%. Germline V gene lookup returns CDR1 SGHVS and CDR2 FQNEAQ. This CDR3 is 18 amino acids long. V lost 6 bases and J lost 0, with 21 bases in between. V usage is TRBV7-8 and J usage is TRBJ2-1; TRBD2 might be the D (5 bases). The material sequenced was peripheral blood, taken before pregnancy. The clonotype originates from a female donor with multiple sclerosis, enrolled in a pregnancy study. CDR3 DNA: TGTGCCAGCAGTCCGGGGTCTTGGCGGAGGAGCTCCTACAATGAGCAGTTCTTC. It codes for CASSPGSWRRSSYNEQFF.